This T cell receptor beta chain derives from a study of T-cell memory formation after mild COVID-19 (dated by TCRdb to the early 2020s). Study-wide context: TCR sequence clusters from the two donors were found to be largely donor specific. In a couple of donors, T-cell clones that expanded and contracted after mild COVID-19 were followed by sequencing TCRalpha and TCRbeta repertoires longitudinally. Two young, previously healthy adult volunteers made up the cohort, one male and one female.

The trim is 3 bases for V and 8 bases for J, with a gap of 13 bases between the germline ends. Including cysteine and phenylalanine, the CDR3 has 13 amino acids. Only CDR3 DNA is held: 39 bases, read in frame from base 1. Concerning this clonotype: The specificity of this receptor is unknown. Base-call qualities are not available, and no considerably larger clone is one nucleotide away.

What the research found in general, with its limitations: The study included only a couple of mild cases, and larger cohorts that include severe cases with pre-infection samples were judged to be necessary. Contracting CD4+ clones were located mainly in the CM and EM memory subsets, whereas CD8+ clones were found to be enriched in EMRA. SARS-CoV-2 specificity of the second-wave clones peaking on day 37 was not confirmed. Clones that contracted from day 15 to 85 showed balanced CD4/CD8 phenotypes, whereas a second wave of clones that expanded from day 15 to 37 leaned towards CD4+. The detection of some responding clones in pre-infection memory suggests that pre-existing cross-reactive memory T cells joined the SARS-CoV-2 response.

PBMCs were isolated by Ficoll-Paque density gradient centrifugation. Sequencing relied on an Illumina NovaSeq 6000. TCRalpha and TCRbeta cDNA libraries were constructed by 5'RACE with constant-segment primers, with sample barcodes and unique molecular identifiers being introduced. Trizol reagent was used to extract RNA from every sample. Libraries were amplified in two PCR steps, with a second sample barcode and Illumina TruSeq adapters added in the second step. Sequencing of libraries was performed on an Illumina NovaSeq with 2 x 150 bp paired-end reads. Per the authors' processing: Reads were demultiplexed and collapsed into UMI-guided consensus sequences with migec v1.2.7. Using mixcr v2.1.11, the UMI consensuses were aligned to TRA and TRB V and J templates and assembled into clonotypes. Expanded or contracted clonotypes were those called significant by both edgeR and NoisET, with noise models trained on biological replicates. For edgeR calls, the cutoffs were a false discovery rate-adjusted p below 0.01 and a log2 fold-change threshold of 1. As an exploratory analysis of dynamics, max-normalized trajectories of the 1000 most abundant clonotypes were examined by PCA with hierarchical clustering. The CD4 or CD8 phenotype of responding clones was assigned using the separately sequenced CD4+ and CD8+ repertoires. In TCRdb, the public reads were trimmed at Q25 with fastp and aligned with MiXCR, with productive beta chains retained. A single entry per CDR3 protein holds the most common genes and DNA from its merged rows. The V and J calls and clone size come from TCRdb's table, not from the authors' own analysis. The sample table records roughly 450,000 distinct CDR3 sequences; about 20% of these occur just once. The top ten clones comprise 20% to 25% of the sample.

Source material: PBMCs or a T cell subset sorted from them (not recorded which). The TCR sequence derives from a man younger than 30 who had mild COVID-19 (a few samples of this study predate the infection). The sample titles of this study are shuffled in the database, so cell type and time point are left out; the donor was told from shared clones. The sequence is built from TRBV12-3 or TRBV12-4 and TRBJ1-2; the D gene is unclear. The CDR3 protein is CASSFNSRGGYTF. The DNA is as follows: TGTGCCAGCAGTTTTAACAGCCGTGGCGGCTACACCTTC.